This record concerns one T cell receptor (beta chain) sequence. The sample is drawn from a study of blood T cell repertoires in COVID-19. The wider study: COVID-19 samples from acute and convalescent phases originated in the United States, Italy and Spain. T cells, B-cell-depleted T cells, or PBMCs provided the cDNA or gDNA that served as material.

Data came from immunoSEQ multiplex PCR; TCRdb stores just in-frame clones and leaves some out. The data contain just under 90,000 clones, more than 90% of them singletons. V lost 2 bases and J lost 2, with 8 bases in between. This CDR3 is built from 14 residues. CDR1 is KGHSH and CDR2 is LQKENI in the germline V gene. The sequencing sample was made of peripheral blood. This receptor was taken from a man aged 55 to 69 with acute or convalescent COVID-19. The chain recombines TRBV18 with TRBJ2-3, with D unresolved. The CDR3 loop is CASSPNTNTDTQYF. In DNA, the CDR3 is TGTGCCAGCTCACCAAACACGAACACAGATACGCAGTATTTT.